Shown below are 11 T cell receptor beta chains from a single sample sequenced in a study of early T cells in non-severe SARS-CoV-2 infection. TCRdb reprocessed the 5' RACE reads with MiXCR, giving one entry per CDR3 protein. The data show about 46,000 distinct CDR3 sequences, about 9.3% seen once. The sequenced sample consisted of whole blood. Receptor source: an adult who was a healthcare worker with PCR-confirmed SARS-CoV-2 infection or an uninfected control (not recorded which).

This clonotype was detected many times. V gene TRBV6-2 or TRBV6-3 combines with J gene TRBJ2-7; D remains ambiguous. This CDR3 comprises 12 residues. The germline V gene has CDR1 MNHEY and CDR2 SVGEGT. The ends were cut back, 4 bases at V and 2 bases at J, with 6 bases in the middle. The CDR3 sequence: CASSFLAYEQYF. CDR3 DNA sequence: TGTGCCAGCAGTTTTTTGGCCTACGAGCAGTACTTC.

The sample holds many counts of this clonotype. The chain is built from TRBV12-3 or TRBV12-4 and TRBJ2-5; no firm D call. This CDR3 is built from 13 residues. With 3 bases removed from V and 5 bases from J, the gap between germline ends came to 10 bases. The CDR3 here is CASSFPRWETQYF. The DNA of the CDR3 is TGTGCCAGCAGTTTCCCCAGGTGGGAGACCCAGTACTTC.

This clonotype has more than one count but fewer than ten. The chain carries TRBV11-3 and TRBJ1-1; possibly TRBD1 for D (5 bases). The CDR3 covers 13 residues. The V end lost 5 bases, the J end lost 2 bases, and 9 bases lay between the germline ends. In germline, CDR1 is SGHNT, CDR2 YENEEA. CDR3 sequence (DNA): TGTGCCAGCAGCATCACAGGAAACACTGAAGCTTTCTTT. Residues: CASSITGNTEAFF.

This clonotype was observed a handful of times. J is TRBJ2-1 and V is TRBV4-2, with 13 bases fitting TRBD2. This CDR3 region has 16 residues. After removal of 4 bases from V and 3 bases from J, the junction contained 3 bases not matched to a gene. Germline V gene sequence: CDR1 LGHNA, CDR2 YNFKEQ. The CDR3 reads CASSPGTSGNYNEQFF. CDR3 coding DNA: TGTGCCAGCAGCCCAGGGACTAGCGGGAACTACAATGAGCAGTTCTTC.

There are a few counts of this clonotype. The V and J genes are TRBV29-1 and TRBJ2-1; D is unresolved. V lost 7 bases, J lost 6 bases, and 19 bases lay in between. The CDR3 is 14 residues long. Germline V gene lookup returns CDR1 SQVTM and CDR2 ANQGSEA. The CDR3 is CSAGPLEYRNEQFF. The CDR3 nucleotides are TGCAGCGCTGGACCTTTAGAGTACCGCAATGAGCAGTTCTTC.

This clonotype was observed at least ten times. The chain couples TRBV12-3 or TRBV12-4 to TRBJ1-2, with D possibly being TRBD1 (5 bases). The CDR3 is 11 residues long. V lost 7 bases and J lost 8, with 11 bases in between. This chain's CDR3 is CASNSGVGYTF. The CDR3 nucleotides are TGTGCCAGCAATTCGGGGGTCGGCTACACCTTC.

This clonotype was counted only a few times. The CDR3, as DNA: TGTGCCAGCAGCTTGGATCCACAGGGGGTAGATACGCAGTATTTT. As protein: CASSLDPQGVDTQYF. The gene calls are TRBV5-6 and TRBJ2-3; 8 bases fit TRBD1. The CDR3 extends over 15 amino acids. Per the germline V gene, CDR1 is SGHDT and CDR2 is YYEEEE. V shed 0 bases and J 5 bases; nucleotides not matched to a gene: 5. The full variable domain, in which reference TRBV5-6 and TRBJ2-3 provide the parts outside the CDR3, is DAGVTQSPTHLIKTRGQQVTLRCSPKSGHDTVSWYQQALGQGPQFIFQYYEEEERQRGNFPDRFSGHQFPNYSSELNVNALLLGDSALYLCASSLDPQGVDTQYFGPGTRLTVL.

The V gene is TRBV14, the J gene TRBJ2-2; D perhaps matches TRBD1 (6 bases). This CDR3 has 16 residues. The germline CDR1 and CDR2 sequences are SGHDN and FVKESK. The V and J ends lost 4 bases and 3 bases respectively, with 15 bases between them. The CDR3 sequence: CASSPFRGLDTGELFF. In DNA form, the CDR3 reads TGTGCCAGCAGCCCCTTCAGGGGCCTTGACACCGGGGAGCTGTTTTTT.

The chain joins TRBV10-3 to TRBJ2-7; 8 positions match TRBD1. The CDR3 has 17 amino acids. Germline V gene lookup returns CDR1 ENHRY and CDR2 SYGVKD. V lost 6 bases, J lost 1 base, and 14 bases stayed unmatched. Here the CDR3 DNA reads TGTGCCATCAGCTCGTCCCGGGACAGGTCCGCGTCCTACGAGCAGTACTTC. It is translated as CAISSSRDRSASYEQYF.

The CDR3 loop reads CASSYRQGRTNTEAFF. CDR3 bases: TGTGCCAGCAGTTATCGACAGGGGCGGACGAACACTGAAGCTTTCTTT. The chain links TRBV28 to TRBJ1-1, with 8 positions matching TRBD1. This CDR3 comprises 16 residues. Germline V gene lookup returns CDR1 MDHEN and CDR2 SYDVKM. V lost 4 bases, J lost 1 base, and 8 bases stayed unmatched.

In its sample, this clonotype was seen a few times. The V and J genes are TRBV25-1 and TRBJ2-7, with a tentative D call TRBD1 (7 bases). Trimming left V 6 bases short and J 5 bases short, with 17 bases between. This CDR3 region has 14 residues. The germline V gene has CDR1 MGHDK and CDR2 SYGVNS. CDR3 DNA sequence: TGTGCCAGCAGAAGTGGAGGGACAGCGCACGAGCAGTACTTC. Translated: CASRSGGTAHEQYF.